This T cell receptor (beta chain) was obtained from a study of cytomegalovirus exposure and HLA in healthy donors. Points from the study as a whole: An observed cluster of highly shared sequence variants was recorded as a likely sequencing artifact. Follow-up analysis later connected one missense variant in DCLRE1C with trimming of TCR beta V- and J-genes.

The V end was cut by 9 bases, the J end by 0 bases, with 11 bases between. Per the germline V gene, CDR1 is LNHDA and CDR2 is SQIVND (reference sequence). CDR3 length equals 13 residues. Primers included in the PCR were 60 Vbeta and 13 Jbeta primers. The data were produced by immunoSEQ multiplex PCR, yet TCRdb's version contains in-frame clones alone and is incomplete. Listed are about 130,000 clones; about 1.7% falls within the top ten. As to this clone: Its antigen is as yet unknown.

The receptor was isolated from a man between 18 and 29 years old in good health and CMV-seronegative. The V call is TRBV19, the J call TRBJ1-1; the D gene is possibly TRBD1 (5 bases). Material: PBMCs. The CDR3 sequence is CASGREVNTEAFF. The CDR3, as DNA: TGTGCCAGCGGCAGGGAGGTGAACACTGAAGCTTTCTTT.